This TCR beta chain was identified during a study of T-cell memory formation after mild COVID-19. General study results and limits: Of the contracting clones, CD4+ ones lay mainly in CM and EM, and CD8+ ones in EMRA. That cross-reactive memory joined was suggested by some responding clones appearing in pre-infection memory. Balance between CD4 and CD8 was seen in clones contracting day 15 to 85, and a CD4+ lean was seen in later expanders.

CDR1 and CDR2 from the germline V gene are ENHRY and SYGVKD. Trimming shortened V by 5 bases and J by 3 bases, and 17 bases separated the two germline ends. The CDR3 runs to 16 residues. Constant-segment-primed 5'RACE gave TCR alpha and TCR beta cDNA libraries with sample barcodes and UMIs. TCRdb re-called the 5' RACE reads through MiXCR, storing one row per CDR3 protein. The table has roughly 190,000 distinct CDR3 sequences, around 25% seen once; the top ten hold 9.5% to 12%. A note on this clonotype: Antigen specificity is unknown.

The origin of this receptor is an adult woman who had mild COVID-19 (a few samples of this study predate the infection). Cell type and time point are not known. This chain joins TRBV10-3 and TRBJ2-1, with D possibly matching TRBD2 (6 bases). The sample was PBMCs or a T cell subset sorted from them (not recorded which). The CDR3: CAISYGRQQVYNEQFF. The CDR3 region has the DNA TGTGCCATCAGTTACGGGAGACAGCAGGTCTACAATGAGCAGTTCTTC.